This TCR beta chain is from a study of lymphopenia after photon versus proton radiotherapy. Study-wide results and caveats: Relative stability marked proton patients; photon patients lost diversity and naive cells.

A note on this clone: Its specificity is not known.

Germline CDR1 and CDR2: SGHRS and YFSETQ. V lost 0 bases, J lost 3 bases, and 6 bases stayed unmatched. This CDR3 contains 17 residues. Sequencing was performed with immunoSEQ multiplex PCR; in TCRdb, only in-frame clones are kept and a portion is missing. The sample holds 30,000 to 45,000 clones, 80% to 95% seen once. The receptor was derived from a man aged 60 to 69 with cholangiocarcinoma. The chain combines TRBV5-1 with TRBJ2-3; TRBD2 agrees at 11 bases. Sequenced material: peripheral blood, taken from a patient treated with photon-based radiotherapy. CDR3 sequence: CASSLDLAGGGTDTQYF. The CDR3 nucleotides are TGCGCCAGCAGCTTGGATCTAGCGGGAGGTGGGACAGATACGCAGTATTTT.